The T cell receptor beta chain under discussion was sequenced for a study of T cell clones after liver transplantation. Looking at the study overall: TCRbeta sequencing after a pre-transplant mixed lymphocyte reaction identified graft-donor-reactive clones, later tracked in post-transplant blood.

The germline V gene has CDR1 MNHNS and CDR2 SASEGT. The V end lost 6 bases, the J end lost 0 bases, and 12 bases lay between the germline ends. The length of the CDR3 is 15 residues. Sequenced by immunoSEQ multiplex PCR; TCRdb stores in-frame clones only, minus some. The sample holds tens of thousands of clones, 90% seen once. This sequence originates from a human donor who received a liver transplant. The chain combines TRBV6-1 with TRBJ1-3; D unclear. The sequencing here drew on CD4+ T cells from blood, taken before liver transplant. CDR3 bases: TGTGCCAGCAGACTAGACTCTTTCTCTGGAAACACCATATATTTT. This gives the protein CASRLDSFSGNTIYF.